The clone carrying this T cell receptor (beta chain) was counted only a few times. What it binds is unknown. V was cut by 5 bases and J by 5 bases, with 9 bases left in between. This CDR3 region has 12 residues. Germline CDR1 is SGHTA and CDR2 is FQGNSA. Repertoires were generated with immunoSEQ multiplex PCR, while TCRdb's copy carries only in-frame clones and drops some. The data contain under 4,500 clones, less than 75% of them seen just once; the ten biggest clones take up around 70%. This sample is drawn from a study of STAT3 mutations in large granular lymphocyte leukemia. Whole-study context: Immunosuppressive therapy was given to more than half of T-LGLL patients. Study observations and caveats: At least one immunodominant TCR beta clonotype appeared in every T-cell large granular lymphocyte leukemia patient. After therapy, about 35% of the 18 patients switched clonotypes, all new clones STAT3 wild type.

This TCR was recovered from a man in his 60s with T-cell large granular lymphocyte leukemia. Some clones in this sample may be carry-over from other donors' samples. The chain combines TRBV7-2 with TRBJ2-5; tentative D call: TRBD2 (5 bases). The specimen sequenced was peripheral blood mononuclear cells. The DNA of the CDR3 is TGTGCCAGCAGCAGAGGGCGCGAGACCCAGTACTTC. Translation: CASSRGRETQYF.